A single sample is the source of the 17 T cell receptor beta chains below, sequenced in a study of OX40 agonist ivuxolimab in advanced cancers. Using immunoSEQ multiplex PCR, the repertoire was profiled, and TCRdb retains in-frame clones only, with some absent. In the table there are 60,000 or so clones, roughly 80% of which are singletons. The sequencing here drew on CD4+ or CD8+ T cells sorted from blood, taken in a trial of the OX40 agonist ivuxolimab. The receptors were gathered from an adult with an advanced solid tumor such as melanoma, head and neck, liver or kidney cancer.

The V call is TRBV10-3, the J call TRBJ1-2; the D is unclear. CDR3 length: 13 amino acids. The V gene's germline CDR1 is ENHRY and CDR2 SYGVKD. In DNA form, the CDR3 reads TGTGCGGCCAGTTTGGGATCTAACTATGGCTACACCTTC. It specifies CAASLGSNYGYTF.

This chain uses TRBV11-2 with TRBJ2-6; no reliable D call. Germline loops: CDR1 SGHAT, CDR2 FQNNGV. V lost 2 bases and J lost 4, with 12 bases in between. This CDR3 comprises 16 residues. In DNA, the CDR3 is TGTGCCAGCAGCTTATTGGTAACCGCGGGGGCCAACGTCCTGACTTTC. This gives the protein CASSLLVTAGANVLTF.

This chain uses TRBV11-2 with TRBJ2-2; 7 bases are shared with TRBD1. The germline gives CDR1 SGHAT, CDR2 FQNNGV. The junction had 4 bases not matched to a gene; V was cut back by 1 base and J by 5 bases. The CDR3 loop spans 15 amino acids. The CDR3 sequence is CASSLGRGKTGELFF. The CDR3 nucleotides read TGTGCCAGCAGCTTAGGCAGGGGGAAGACCGGGGAGCTGTTTTTT.

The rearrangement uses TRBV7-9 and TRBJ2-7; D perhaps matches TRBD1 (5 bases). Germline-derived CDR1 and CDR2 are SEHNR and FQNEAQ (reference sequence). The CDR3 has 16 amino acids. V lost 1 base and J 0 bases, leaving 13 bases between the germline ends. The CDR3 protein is CASSLVQGAPSYEQYF. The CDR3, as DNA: TGTGCCAGCAGCTTAGTGCAGGGTGCACCCTCCTACGAGCAGTACTTC.

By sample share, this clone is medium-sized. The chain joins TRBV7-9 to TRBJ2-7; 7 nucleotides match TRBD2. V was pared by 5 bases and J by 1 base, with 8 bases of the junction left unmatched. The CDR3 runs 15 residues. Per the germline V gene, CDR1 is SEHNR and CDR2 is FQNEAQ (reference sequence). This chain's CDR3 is CASSPADGRSYEQYF. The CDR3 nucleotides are TGTGCCAGCAGCCCGGCTGACGGGAGGTCCTACGAGCAGTACTTC.

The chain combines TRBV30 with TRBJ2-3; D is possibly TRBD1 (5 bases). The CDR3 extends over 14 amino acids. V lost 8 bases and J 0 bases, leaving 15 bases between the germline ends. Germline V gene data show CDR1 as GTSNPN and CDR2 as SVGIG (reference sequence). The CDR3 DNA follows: TGTGCCGCACAGGCAGGAGCCAGCACAGATACGCAGTATTTT. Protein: CAAQAGASTDTQYF.

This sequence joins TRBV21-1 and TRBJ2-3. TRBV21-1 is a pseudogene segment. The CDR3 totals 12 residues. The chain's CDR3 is CASGVAGNTQYF. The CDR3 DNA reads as TGTGCCAGCGGTGTTGCTGGGAATACGCAGTATTTT.

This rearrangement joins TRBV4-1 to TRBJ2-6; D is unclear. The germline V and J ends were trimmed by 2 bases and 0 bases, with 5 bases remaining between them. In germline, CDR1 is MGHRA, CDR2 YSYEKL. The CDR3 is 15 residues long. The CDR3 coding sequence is TGCGCCAGCAGCCAAACCAGCTCTGGGGCCAACGTCCTGACTTTC. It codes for CASSQTSSGANVLTF.

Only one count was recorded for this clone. In DNA form, the CDR3 reads TGTGCCAGTAGTAGCACAATAGGAAGTTACGAGCAGTACTTC. Its protein product is CASSSTIGSYEQYF. The chain joins TRBV19 to TRBJ2-5; D ambiguous. The end of the DNA aligns better with TRBJ2-7, so the J call may be wrong. The CDR3 consists of 14 residues. Per the germline V gene, CDR1 is LNHDA and CDR2 is SQIVND (reference sequence).

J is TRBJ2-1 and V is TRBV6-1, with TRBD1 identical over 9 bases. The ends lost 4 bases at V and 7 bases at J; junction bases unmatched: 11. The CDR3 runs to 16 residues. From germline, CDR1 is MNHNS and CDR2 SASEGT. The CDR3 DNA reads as TGTGCCAGCAGTGTGATGGGACAGGGTAGGAGGAATGAGCAGTTCTTC. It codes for CASSVMGQGRRNEQFF.

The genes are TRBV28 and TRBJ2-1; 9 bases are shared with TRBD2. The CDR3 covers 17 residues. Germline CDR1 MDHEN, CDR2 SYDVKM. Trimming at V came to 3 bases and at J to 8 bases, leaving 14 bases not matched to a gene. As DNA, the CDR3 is TGTGCCAGCAGTTTTTACCTCGGGACTAGCTTTATCGATGAGCAGTTCTTC. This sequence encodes CASSFYLGTSFIDEQFF.

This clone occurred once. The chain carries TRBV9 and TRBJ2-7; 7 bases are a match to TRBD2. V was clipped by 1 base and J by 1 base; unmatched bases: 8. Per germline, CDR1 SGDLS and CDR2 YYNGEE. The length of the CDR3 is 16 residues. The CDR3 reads CASSVNPGGSSYEQYF. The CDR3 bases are TGTGCCAGCAGCGTAAACCCTGGCGGGAGTTCCTACGAGCAGTACTTC.

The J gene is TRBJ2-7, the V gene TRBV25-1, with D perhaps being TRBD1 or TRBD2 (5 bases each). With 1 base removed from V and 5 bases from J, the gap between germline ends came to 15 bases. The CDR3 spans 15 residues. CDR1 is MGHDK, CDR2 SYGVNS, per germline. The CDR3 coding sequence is TGTGCCAGCAGTGAATTTTCGTGGGGGATTGACGAGCAGTACTTC. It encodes CASSEFSWGIDEQYF.

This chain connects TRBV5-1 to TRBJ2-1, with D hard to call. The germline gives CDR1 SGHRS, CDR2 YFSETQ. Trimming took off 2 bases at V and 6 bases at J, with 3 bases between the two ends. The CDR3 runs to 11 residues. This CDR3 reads CASSLGNEQFF. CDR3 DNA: TGCGCCAGCAGCTTAGGCAATGAGCAGTTCTTC.

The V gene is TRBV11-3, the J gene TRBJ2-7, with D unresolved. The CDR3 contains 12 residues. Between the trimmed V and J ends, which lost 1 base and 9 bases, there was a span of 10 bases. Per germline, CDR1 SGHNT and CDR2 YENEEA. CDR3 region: CASSLVPDGQYF. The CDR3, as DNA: TGTGCCAGCAGCTTAGTTCCCGATGGGCAGTACTTC.

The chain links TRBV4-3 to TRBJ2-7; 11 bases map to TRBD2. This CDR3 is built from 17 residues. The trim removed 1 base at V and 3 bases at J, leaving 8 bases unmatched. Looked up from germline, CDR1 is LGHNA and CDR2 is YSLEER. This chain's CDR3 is CASSQGPRLAGLYEQYF. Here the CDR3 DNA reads TGCGCCAGCAGCCAAGGCCCCAGACTAGCGGGACTCTACGAGCAGTACTTC.

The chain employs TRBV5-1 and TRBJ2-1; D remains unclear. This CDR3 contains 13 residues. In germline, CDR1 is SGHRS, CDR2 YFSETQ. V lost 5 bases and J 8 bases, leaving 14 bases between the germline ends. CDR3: CASSMGSNDEQFF. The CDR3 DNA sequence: TGCGCCAGCAGTATGGGGTCCAACGATGAGCAGTTCTTC.